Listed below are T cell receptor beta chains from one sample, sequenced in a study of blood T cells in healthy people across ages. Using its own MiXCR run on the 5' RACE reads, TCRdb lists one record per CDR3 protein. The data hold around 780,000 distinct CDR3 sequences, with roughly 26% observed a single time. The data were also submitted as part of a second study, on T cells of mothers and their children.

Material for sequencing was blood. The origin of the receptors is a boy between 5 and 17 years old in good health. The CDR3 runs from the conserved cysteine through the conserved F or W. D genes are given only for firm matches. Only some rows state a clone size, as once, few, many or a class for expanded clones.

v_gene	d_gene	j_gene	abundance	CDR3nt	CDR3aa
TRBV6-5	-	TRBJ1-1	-	TGTGCCAGCAGTTACTTTGGCGGCACTGAAGCTTTCTTT	CASSYFGGTEAFF
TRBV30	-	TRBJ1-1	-	TGTGCCTGGAGTGTATGGAGGGGACCGAACACTGAAGCTTTCTTT	CAWSVWRGPNTEAFF
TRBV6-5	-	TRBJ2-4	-	TGTGCCAGCAGTACCCGACTAGTTCGAAACATTCAGTACTTC	CASSTRLVRNIQYF
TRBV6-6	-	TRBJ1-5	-	TGTGCCAGCAGTGGAGGGTTCCTCTCTCAGCCCCAGCATTTT	CASSGGFLSQPQHF
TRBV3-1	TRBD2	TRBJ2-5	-	TGTGCCAGCAGCCAAGAAACTAGCGGGGGGCCAGGGGGAGAGACCCAGTACTTC	CASSQETSGGPGGETQYF
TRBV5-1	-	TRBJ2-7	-	TGCGCCAGCAGCTTCATTCAGGAGCCGTCACGCGAGCAGTACTTC	CASSFIQEPSREQYF
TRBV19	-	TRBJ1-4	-	TGTGCCAGTAGTATCTACGGTGCAACTAATGAAAAACTGTTTTTT	CASSIYGATNEKLFF
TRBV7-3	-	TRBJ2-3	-	TGTGCCAGCAGCGCCAGGGATGGGGCAGATACGCAGTATTTT	CASSARDGADTQYF
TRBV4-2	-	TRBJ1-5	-	TGTGCCGGCAGCCAGGAGGTAGGGAGCAATCAGCCCCAGCATTTT	CAGSQEVGSNQPQHF
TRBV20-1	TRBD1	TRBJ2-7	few	TGCAGTGCTAGTCATGTAAGGACAGGGATCTCCTACGAGCAGTACTTC	CSASHVRTGISYEQYF
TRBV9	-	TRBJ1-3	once	TGTGCCAGCAGCGCCTCAGATAACTCTGGAAACACCATATATTTT	CASSASDNSGNTIYF
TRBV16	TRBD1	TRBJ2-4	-	TGTGCCAGCAGCCATTTAGGGACAGAAATTCAGTACTTC	CASSHLGTEIQYF
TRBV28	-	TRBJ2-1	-	TGTGCCAGCAGTTCCTCGGACGCTTACAATGAGCTGTTCTTC	CASSSSDAYNELFF
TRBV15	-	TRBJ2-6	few	TGTGCCACCAGCATCGATCGGGGCTCTGGGGCCAACGTCCTGACTTTC	CATSIDRGSGANVLTF
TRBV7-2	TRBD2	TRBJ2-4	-	TGTGCCAGCAGCTTAGATTGGGACTATGAGAACATTCAGTACTTC	CASSLDWDYENIQYF
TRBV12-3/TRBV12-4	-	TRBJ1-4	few	TGTGCCAGCAGTTTGAGCCAGGGGGAAAAACTGTTTTTT	CASSLSQGEKLFF
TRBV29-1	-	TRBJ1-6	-	TGCAGCGTTGGACAGGAATGGAATTCACCCCTCCACTTT	CSVGQEWNSPLHF
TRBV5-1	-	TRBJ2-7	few	TGCGCCAGCAGCTTGTCAGGGCCCTCCTACGAGCAGTACTTC	CASSLSGPSYEQYF
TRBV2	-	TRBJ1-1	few	TGTGCCACCAACGCGGAGGGTACGCGAGCTTTCTTT	CATNAEGTRAFF
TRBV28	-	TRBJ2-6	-	TGTGCCAGCAGCAAATCGGGGGAAGCGGGGGCCAACGTCCTGACTTTC	CASSKSGEAGANVLTF
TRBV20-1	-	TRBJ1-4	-	TGCAGTGCTAGAATTCCGGAGGGGACTAATGAAAAACTGTTTTTT	CSARIPEGTNEKLFF
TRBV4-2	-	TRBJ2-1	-	TGTGCCAGCAGTCAAGACCGCGACAATGAGCAGTTCTTC	CASSQDRDNEQFF